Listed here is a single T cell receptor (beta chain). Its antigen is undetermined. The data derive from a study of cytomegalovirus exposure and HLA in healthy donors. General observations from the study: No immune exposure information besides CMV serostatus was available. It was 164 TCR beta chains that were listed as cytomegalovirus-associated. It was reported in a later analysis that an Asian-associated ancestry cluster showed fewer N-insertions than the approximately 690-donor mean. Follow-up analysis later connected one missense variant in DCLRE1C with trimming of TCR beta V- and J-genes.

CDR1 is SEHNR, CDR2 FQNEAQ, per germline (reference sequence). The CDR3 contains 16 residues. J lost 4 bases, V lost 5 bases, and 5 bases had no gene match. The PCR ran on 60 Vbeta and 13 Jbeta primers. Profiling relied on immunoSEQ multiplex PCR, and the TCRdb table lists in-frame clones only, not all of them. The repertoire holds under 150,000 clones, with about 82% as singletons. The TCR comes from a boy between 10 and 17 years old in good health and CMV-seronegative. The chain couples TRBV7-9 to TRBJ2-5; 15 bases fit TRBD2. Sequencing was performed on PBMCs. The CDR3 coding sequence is TGTGCCAGCAGCGAAACGGGACTAGCGGGAGGAGAGACCCAGTACTTC. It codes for CASSETGLAGGETQYF. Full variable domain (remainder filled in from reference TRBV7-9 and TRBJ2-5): DTGVSQNPRHKITKRGQNVTFRCDPISEHNRLYWYRQTLGQGPEFLTYFQNEAQLEKSRLLSDRFSAERPKGSFSTLEIQRTEQGDSAMYLCASSETGLAGGETQYFGPGTRLLVL.